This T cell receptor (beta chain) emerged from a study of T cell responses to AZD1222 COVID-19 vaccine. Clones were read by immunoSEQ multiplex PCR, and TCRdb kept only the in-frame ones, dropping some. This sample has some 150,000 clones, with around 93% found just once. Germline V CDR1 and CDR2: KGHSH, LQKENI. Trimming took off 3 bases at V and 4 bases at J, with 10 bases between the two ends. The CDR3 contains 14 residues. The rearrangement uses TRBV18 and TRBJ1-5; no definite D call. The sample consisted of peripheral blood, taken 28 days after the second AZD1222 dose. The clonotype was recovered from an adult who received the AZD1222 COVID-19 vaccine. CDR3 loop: CASSPGELNQPQHF. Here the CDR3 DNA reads TGTGCCAGCTCACCGGGAGAGCTGAATCAGCCCCAGCATTTT.